The 32 T cell receptor beta chains in this list originate from one sample, sequenced in a study of blood T cell repertoires in COVID-19. The assay was immunoSEQ multiplex PCR, and TCRdb's table has in-frame clones only and misses some. The sample carries around 310,000 clones, 90% recorded once. Source material: peripheral blood. The origin of the receptors is a woman in her 30s with COVID-19, enrolled during active disease.

This rearrangement joins TRBV18 to TRBJ1-4, with TRBD1 matching 9 bases. V lost 3 bases, J lost 10 bases, and 9 bases stayed unmatched. Germline assignment: CDR1 KGHSH and CDR2 LQKENI. The CDR3 contains 15 residues. Here the CDR3 DNA reads TGTGCCAGCTCACCGACATCGGGACAGGGAGTAAAACTGTTTTTT. Its translation: CASSPTSGQGVKLFF.

The chain recombines TRBV9 with TRBJ2-5; D is perhaps TRBD1 (7 bases). Germline lookup yields CDR1 SGDLS and CDR2 YYNGEE. V was clipped by 6 bases and J by 2 bases, with 17 bases between them. The CDR3 runs 15 residues. This CDR3 reads CASTQGGTAQETQYF. The DNA of the CDR3 is TGTGCCAGCACCCAAGGAGGGACAGCACAAGAGACCCAGTACTTC.

The V and J genes are TRBV3-1 (or the pseudogene TRBV3-2) and TRBJ1-1; TRBD1 matches at 11 bases. The CDR3 runs 14 residues. Germline V CDR1 and CDR2: LGHDT, YNNKEL (reference sequence). J gave up 8 bases and V 3 bases, and 5 bases lay outside the gene matches. CDR3 bases: TGTGCCAGCAGCCAGGAGGACAGGGGGCGCGAAGCTTTCTTT. Encoded protein: CASSQEDRGREAFF.

This chain joins TRBV6-7 and TRBJ2-2; the D gene is possibly TRBD2 (7 bases). TRBV6-7 is an ORF; its function is uncertain. This CDR3 is 16 amino acids long. V lost 7 bases, J lost 4 bases, and 19 bases lay in between. The CDR3 spells CASTEGEGELTGELFF. The CDR3 nucleotides are TGTGCCAGCACCGAGGGGGAGGGAGAGCTCACCGGGGAGCTGTTTTTT.

This clone was detected only once. The chain recombines TRBV5-4 with TRBJ2-7; 10 bases fit TRBD2. The germline CDR1 and CDR2 sequences are SGHNT and YYREEE (reference sequence). The CDR3 consists of 15 residues. V shed 0 bases, J shed 3 bases, and the junction held 3 bases outside the gene matches. CDR3 region: CASSLVPSGSYEQYF. CDR3 DNA sequence: TGTGCCAGCAGCTTGGTACCTAGCGGGAGCTACGAGCAGTACTTC.

The V gene is TRBV6-5, the J gene TRBJ2-2; a weak D match, TRBD2 (6 bases). Germline V gene lookup returns CDR1 MNHEY and CDR2 SVGAGI. The CDR3 is 15 amino acids. V lost 5 bases and J lost 8, with 18 bases in between. The CDR3 region has the DNA TGTGCCAGCAGTCGCGGGACCGCGGGGAGTGGGGAGCTGTTTTTT. Its translation is CASSRGTAGSGELFF.

V usage is TRBV7-2 and J usage is TRBJ2-3, with 8 positions matching TRBD1. V lost 4 bases and J lost 5; bases outside the gene matches: 8. Germline V gene data show CDR1 as SGHTA and CDR2 as FQGNSA. This CDR3 is built from 15 residues. The CDR3 sequence is CASSYRGQGGDTQYF. The CDR3 region has the DNA TGTGCCAGCAGCTACCGTGGACAGGGAGGAGATACGCAGTATTTT.

This chain joins TRBV6-2 or TRBV6-3 and TRBJ1-5, with TRBD1 matching 10 bases. Germline CDR1 MNHEY, CDR2 SVGEGT. Losses at the gene ends were 5 bases for V and 3 bases for J; bases not matched to a gene: 7. This CDR3 has 16 amino acids. In DNA form, the CDR3 reads TGTGCCAGCAGTGCACGGGACAGGGGCTTCAATCAGCCCCAGCATTTT. Protein sequence: CASSARDRGFNQPQHF.

The chain has TRBV5-6 and TRBJ2-3, with TRBD2 matching 7 bases. The CDR3 spans 14 residues. CDR1 and CDR2 (germline): SGHDT, YYEEEE. J lost 0 bases, V lost 4 bases, and 2 bases had no gene match. CDR3 DNA sequence: TGTGCCAGCAGCAGGCGGGGGAGCACAGATACGCAGTATTTT. It codes for CASSRRGSTDTQYF.

This chain joins TRBV11-2 and TRBJ2-2; TRBD2 is a possible D gene (5 bases). Germline V gives CDR1 SGHAT, CDR2 FQNNGV. CDR3 length equals 14 residues. Trimming left V 3 bases short and J 5 bases short, with 10 bases between. The CDR3 here is CASSLEAWTGELFF. The CDR3 DNA follows: TGTGCCAGCAGCTTGGAGGCCTGGACCGGGGAGCTGTTTTTT. The complete variable domain, with remaining parts taken from reference TRBV11-2 and TRBJ2-2, reads EAGVAQSPRYKIIEKRQSVAFWCNPISGHATLYWYQQILGQGPKLLIQFQNNGVVDDSQLPKDRFSAERLKGVDSTLKIQPAKLEDSAVYLCASSLEAWTGELFFGEGSRLTVL.

This chain uses TRBV15 with TRBJ2-1; weak D call: TRBD2 (6 bases). The V end was cut by 10 bases, the J end by 2 bases, with 24 bases between. Germline values: CDR1 LNHNV, CDR2 YYDKDF (reference sequence). The CDR3 covers 17 residues. The CDR3 coding sequence is TGTGCCATCACAGACCGCATTAGCGGCCGAACCTACAATGAGCAGTTCTTC. This gives the protein CAITDRISGRTYNEQFF.

The chain has TRBV27 and TRBJ1-6; D perhaps matches TRBD1 (6 bases). Germline V lookup: CDR1 MNHEY, CDR2 SMNVEV (reference sequence). The V gene lost 5 bases and the J gene lost 8 bases, with 16 bases spanning the gap. CDR3 length: 15 amino acids. This chain's CDR3 is CASSPSGTLYSPLHF. Here the CDR3 DNA reads TGTGCCAGCAGTCCCTCCGGGACACTATATTCACCCCTCCACTTT.

This clone showed up just once. The chain is built from TRBV6-5 and TRBJ2-7; TRBD1 matches 8 bases. The CDR3 length is 14 residues. The V gene end was trimmed by 4 bases and the J gene end by 2 bases; junction bases not matched to a gene: 4. Germline CDR1 reads MNHEY; CDR2 reads SVGAGI. CDR3 in amino acids: CASSWDRKTYEQYF. DNA for the CDR3: TGTGCCAGCAGTTGGGACAGGAAAACCTACGAGCAGTACTTC.

The V gene is TRBV24-1, the J gene TRBJ1-5; no definite D call. Trimming removed 3 bases from V and 6 bases from J, with 8 bases in between. The CDR3 loop spans 13 amino acids. Looked up from germline, CDR1 is KGHDR and CDR2 is SFDVKD. The CDR3 nucleotides read TGTGCCACCAGTGATGGGCAAAGTCAGCCCCAGCATTTT. Amino acids: CATSDGQSQPQHF.

The chain carries TRBV7-2 and TRBJ2-7; TRBD1 matches 8 bases. Germline V gives CDR1 SGHTA, CDR2 FQGNSA. This CDR3 is built from 14 residues. The V and J ends lost 5 bases and 7 bases, in that order; junction bases with no gene match: 10. DNA of the CDR3: TGTGCCAGCAGCGACCTGGACAGGGACGGGGAGCAGTACTTC. It codes for CASSDLDRDGEQYF.

This chain joins TRBV27 and TRBJ1-2; D is possibly TRBD1 (6 bases). This CDR3 comprises 14 residues. Germline V gene sequence: CDR1 MNHEY, CDR2 SMNVEV (reference sequence). V lost 6 bases and J lost 8, with 19 bases in between. In DNA, the CDR3 is TGTGCCAGCAGAGGCGATGGGGGCGCGTCCGGCTACACCTTC. It yields the protein CASRGDGGASGYTF.

Only a few counts were recorded for this clone. This chain joins TRBV30 and TRBJ1-3; D gene ambiguous. Germline CDR1 GTSNPN, CDR2 SVGIG (reference sequence). Trimming removed 2 bases at V and 0 bases at J, with 8 bases between. The CDR3 runs to 14 residues. The CDR3 nucleotides read TGTGCCTGGAGTCCGGTTACCTCTGGAAACACCATATATTTT. This sequence encodes CAWSPVTSGNTIYF.

This rearrangement joins TRBV5-6 to TRBJ1-2; possible D gene TRBD1, 5 bases. The V and J ends lost 1 base and 8 bases respectively, with 15 bases between them. Looked up from germline, CDR1 is SGHDT and CDR2 is YYEEEE. CDR3 length: 14 residues. The CDR3 spells CASSLKAGSVGYTF. The DNA of the CDR3 is TGTGCCAGCAGCTTGAAGGCAGGGTCGGTCGGCTACACCTTC.

This clone appeared many times. This CDR3 reads CASSFGNTEAFF. In nucleotides, the CDR3 is TGTGCCAGCAGCTTCGGGAACACTGAAGCTTTCTTT. The chain is built from TRBV7-2 and TRBJ1-1, with D unclear. The CDR3 covers 12 residues. V was clipped by 3 bases and J by 1 base, with 3 bases between them. The germline CDR1 and CDR2 sequences are SGHTA and FQGNSA.

Only one count was recorded for this clone. This rearrangement joins TRBV7-9 to TRBJ2-1, with unresolved D. The V end was cut by 5 bases, the J end by 7 bases, with 12 bases between. Germline CDR1 and CDR2: SEHNR and FQNEAQ (reference sequence). The CDR3 consists of 13 residues. CDR3 region: CASSVPWQNEQFF. In DNA, the CDR3 is TGTGCCAGCAGCGTCCCCTGGCAGAATGAGCAGTTCTTC.

The chain is built from TRBV30 and TRBJ2-7; D possibly corresponds to TRBD2 (5 bases). Germline CDR1 is GTSNPN and CDR2 is SVGIG (reference sequence). Trimming removed 3 bases from V and 3 bases from J, with 12 bases in between. The CDR3 runs 13 residues. This CDR3 reads CAWSASGNYEQYF. DNA of the CDR3: TGTGCCTGGAGCGCCTCGGGGAACTACGAGCAGTACTTC.

The chain joins TRBV5-8 to TRBJ1-1; 7 bases agree with TRBD1. The trim removed 3 bases at V and 10 bases at J, leaving 9 bases unmatched. This CDR3 is built from 13 residues. Germline loops: CDR1 SGHTS, CDR2 YDEGEE. The CDR3 reads CASSWTGGVGAFF. Here the CDR3 DNA reads TGTGCCAGCAGCTGGACAGGAGGGGTCGGAGCTTTCTTT.

The chain has TRBV7-2 and TRBJ2-1, with 9 nucleotides matching TRBD1. CDR1 is SGHTA, CDR2 FQGNSA, per germline. The CDR3 spans 16 residues. V lost 5 bases to trimming and J lost 2 bases; unmatched junction nucleotides: 7. This CDR3 reads CASSLLGTGTYNEQFF. CDR3 DNA sequence: TGTGCCAGCAGCCTGCTCGGGACAGGGACCTACAATGAGCAGTTCTTC. The whole variable domain, filled in from reference TRBV7-2 and TRBJ2-1, reads GAGVSQSPSNKVTEKGKDVELRCDPISGHTALYWYRQSLGQGLEFLIYFQGNSAPDKSGLPSDRFSAERTGGSVSTLTIQRTQQEDSAVYLCASSLLGTGTYNEQFFGPGTRLTVL.

The chain combines TRBV5-1 with TRBJ2-6, with 7 nucleotides matching TRBD1. V dropped 2 bases and J dropped 0; count of bases not matched to a gene: 8. The CDR3 spans 18 residues. CDR1 is SGHRS, CDR2 YFSETQ, per germline. CDR3 coding DNA: TGCGCCAGCAGCTTAAGGGACAGCTTCAGCTCTGGGGCCAACGTCCTGACTTTC. It yields the protein CASSLRDSFSSGANVLTF. Using reference TRBV5-1 and TRBJ2-6 for the parts outside the CDR3, the full variable domain is KAGVTQTPRYLIKTRGQQVTLSCSPISGHRSVSWYQQTPGQGLQFLFEYFSETQRNKGNFPGRFSGRQFSNSRSEMNVSTLELGDSALYLCASSLRDSFSSGANVLTFGAGSRLTVL.

The V and J genes are TRBV5-5 and TRBJ2-7; 8 nucleotides match TRBD1. Germline loops: CDR1 SGHKS, CDR2 YYEKEE (reference sequence). V dropped 1 base and J dropped 2; count of bases not matched to a gene: 2. This CDR3 contains 14 residues. CDR3 loop: CASSLWGQAYEQYF. The CDR3 region has the DNA TGTGCCAGCAGCTTGTGGGGACAGGCCTACGAGCAGTACTTC.

V is TRBV7-8 and J is TRBJ2-1; 8 bases are shared with TRBD1. Trimming removed 5 bases from V and 6 bases from J; junction bases left unmatched: 9. CDR3 size: 15 residues. Germline CDR1 is SGHVS and CDR2 is FQNEAQ. The CDR3 DNA is TGTGCCAGCAGCCGTCGGGTGGGGACAGGCAATGAGCAGTTCTTC. Protein sequence: CASSRRVGTGNEQFF.

This chain uses TRBV27 with TRBJ1-4; 7 nucleotides line up with TRBD1. There are 15 residues in the CDR3. CDR1 is MNHEY and CDR2 is SMNVEV in the germline V gene (reference sequence). Unmatched junction bases numbered 9, after V lost 4 bases and J lost 7 bases. CDR3 sequence: CASSSLGPGGEKLFF. Here the CDR3 DNA reads TGTGCCAGCAGTTCTCTGGGCCCAGGGGGTGAAAAACTGTTTTTT.

The V and J genes are TRBV7-9 and TRBJ2-7; D not resolved. V was trimmed by 1 base and J by 3 bases, leaving 4 bases between them. The CDR3 length is 12 residues. Germline V gene sequence: CDR1 SEHNR, CDR2 FQNEAQ (reference sequence). The CDR3 nucleotides read TGTGCCAGCAGCTTAGTCGGCTACGAGCAGTACTTC. It is translated as CASSLVGYEQYF.

The CDR3 nucleotides are TGTGCCAGCAGCCCCTTCAGGGGGGAGACCTACAATGAGCAGTTCTTC. This translates into CASSPFRGETYNEQFF. The chain uses TRBV14 and TRBJ2-1, with D maybe TRBD1 (7 bases). The V gene lost 4 bases and the J gene lost 2 bases, with 15 bases spanning the gap. The CDR3 contains 16 residues. Per the germline V gene, CDR1 is SGHDN and CDR2 is FVKESK.

V gene TRBV6-2 or TRBV6-3 combines with J gene TRBJ1-2; TRBD1 matches 10 bases. CDR3 length: 13 residues. In germline, CDR1 is MNHEY, CDR2 SVGEGT. V lost 5 bases and J lost 7; bases outside the gene matches: 4. DNA for the CDR3: TGTGCCAGCAGTGACAGGGGGCTGGCTGGCTACACCTTC. Protein: CASSDRGLAGYTF.

The chain carries TRBV4-1 and TRBJ1-2, with D maybe TRBD1 (6 bases). This CDR3 spans 15 amino acids. V shed 0 bases and J shed 4 bases, with 12 bases lying between them. Germline V lookup: CDR1 MGHRA, CDR2 YSYEKL. The CDR3 protein is CASSQDTGIAYGYTF. As DNA, the CDR3 is TGCGCCAGCAGCCAAGATACAGGGATCGCCTATGGCTACACCTTC.

V and J are TRBV28 and TRBJ2-3; 7 bases line up with TRBD2. There are 15 residues in the CDR3. Trimming cost V 8 bases and J 4 bases; bases outside gene matches: 12. Germline CDR1 and CDR2: MDHEN and SYDVKM. This chain's CDR3 is CASGDYPGGADTQYF. Here the CDR3 DNA reads TGTGCCAGCGGGGACTACCCGGGAGGTGCAGATACGCAGTATTTT.